This T cell receptor beta chain was sequenced for a study of tumor-infiltrating lymphocytes in primary liver carcinoma. For the study at large: Among the tumors, stages were T1-T3 N0M0 and sizes roughly 4.2 to 11 cm.

The investigators made TCR beta cDNA from approximately 0.5 ug total RNA, using a constant-region primer. Sequencing libraries for TCR beta derived from three nested multiplex PCR rounds that used slightly modified ARM-PCR. A C-beta reverse primer and TRBV1-TRBV30 forward primers served in each of the first two PCR rounds, at approximately 10 cycles apiece. Each CDR3 protein gets one entry after TCRdb re-called the multiplex PCR reads with MiXCR. In the table there are 180,000 or so distinct CDR3 sequences, 50% to 75% of which are singletons. This clonotype was detected many times. The blood RNA (from unsorted whole blood) was obtained, and germline DNA was also extracted. Looked up from germline, CDR1 is SQVTM and CDR2 is ANQGSEA. The CDR3 loop spans 13 amino acids. The ends lost 2 bases at V and 4 bases at J; junction bases unmatched: 2.

This TCR was recovered from a man in his forties with primary liver carcinoma and hepatitis B virus infection. The V and J genes are TRBV29-1 and TRBJ2-5; 9 nucleotides line up with TRBD1. The sequenced sample consisted of peripheral blood. This chain's CDR3 is CSVEPTGGETQYF. In DNA, the CDR3 is TGCAGCGTTGAACCGACAGGGGGAGAGACCCAGTACTTC.